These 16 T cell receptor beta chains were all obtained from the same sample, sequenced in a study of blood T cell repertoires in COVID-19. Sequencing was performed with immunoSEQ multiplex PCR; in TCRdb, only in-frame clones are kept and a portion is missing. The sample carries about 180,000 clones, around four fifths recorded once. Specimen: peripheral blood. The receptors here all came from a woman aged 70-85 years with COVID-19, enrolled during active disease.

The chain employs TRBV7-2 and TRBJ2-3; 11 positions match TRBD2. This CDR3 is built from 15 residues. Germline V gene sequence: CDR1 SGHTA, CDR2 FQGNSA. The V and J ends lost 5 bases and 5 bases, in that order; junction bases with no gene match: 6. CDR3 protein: CASSTSGSSGDTQYF. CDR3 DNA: TGTGCCAGCAGCACTAGCGGGAGTTCAGGAGATACGCAGTATTTT. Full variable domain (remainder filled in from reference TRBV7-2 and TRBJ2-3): GAGVSQSPSNKVTEKGKDVELRCDPISGHTALYWYRQSLGQGLEFLIYFQGNSAPDKSGLPSDRFSAERTGGSVSTLTIQRTQQEDSAVYLCASSTSGSSGDTQYFGPGTRLTVL.

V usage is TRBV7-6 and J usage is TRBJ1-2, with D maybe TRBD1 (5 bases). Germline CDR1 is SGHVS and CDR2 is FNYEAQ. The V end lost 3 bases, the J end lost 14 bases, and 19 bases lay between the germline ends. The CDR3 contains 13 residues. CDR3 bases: TGTGCCAGCAGCTTTAGGCCAGGCGGGGGTAGTACCTTC. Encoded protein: CASSFRPGGGSTF.

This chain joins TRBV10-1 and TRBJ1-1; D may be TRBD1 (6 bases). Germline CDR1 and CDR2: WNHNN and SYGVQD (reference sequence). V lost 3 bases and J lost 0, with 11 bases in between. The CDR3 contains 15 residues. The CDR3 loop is CASSDSGTMNTEAFF. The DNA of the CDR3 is TGCGCCAGCAGTGATTCCGGGACAATGAACACTGAAGCTTTCTTT.

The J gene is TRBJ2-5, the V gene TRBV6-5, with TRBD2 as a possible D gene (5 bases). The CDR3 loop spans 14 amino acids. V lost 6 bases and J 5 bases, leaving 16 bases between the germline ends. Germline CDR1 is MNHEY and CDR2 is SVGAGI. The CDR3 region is CASSLLAGVETQYF. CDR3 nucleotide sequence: TGTGCCAGCAGCCTCCTCGCCGGGGTGGAGACCCAGTACTTC.

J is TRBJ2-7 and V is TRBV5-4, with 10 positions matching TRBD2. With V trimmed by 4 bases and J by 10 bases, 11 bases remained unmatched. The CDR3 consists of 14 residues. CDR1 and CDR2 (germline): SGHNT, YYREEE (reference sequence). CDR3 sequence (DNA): TGTGCCAGCAGCCTACGATCCCTAGCGGGAGAACAGTACTTC. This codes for CASSLRSLAGEQYF.

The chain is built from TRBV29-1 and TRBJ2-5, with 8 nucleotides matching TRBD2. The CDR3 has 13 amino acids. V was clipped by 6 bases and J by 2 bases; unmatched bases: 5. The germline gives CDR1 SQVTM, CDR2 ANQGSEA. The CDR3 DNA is TGCAGCGTGGCTCCGGGGGGGCAAGAGACCCAGTACTTC. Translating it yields CSVAPGGQETQYF.

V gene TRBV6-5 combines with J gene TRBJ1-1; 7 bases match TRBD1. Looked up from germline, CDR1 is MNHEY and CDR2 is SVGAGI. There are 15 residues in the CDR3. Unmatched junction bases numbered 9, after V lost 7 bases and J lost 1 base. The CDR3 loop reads CASTSRRDRNTEAFF. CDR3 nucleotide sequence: TGTGCCAGCACCTCGCGACGGGACAGGAACACTGAAGCTTTCTTT.

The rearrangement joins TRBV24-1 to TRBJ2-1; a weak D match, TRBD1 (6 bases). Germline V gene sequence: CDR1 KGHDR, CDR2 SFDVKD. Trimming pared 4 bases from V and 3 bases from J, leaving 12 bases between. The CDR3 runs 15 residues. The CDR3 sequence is CATSDPGQIYNEQFF. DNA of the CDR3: TGTGCCACCAGTGACCCTGGACAGATCTACAATGAGCAGTTCTTC.

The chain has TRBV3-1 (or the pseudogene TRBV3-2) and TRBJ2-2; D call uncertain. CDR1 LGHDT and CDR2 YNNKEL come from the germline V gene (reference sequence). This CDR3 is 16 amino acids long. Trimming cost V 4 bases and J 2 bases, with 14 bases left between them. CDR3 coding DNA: TGTGCCAGCAGCCCAGTTCAGCGCTCCAACACCGGGGAGCTGTTTTTT. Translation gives CASSPVQRSNTGELFF.

CDR3 nucleotide sequence: TGTGCCAGCAGTGACCAGCGGGAGGGGCCAGATACGCAGTATTTT. This encodes CASSDQREGPDTQYF. This sequence joins TRBV6-4 and TRBJ2-3; 10 bases fit TRBD2. This CDR3 has 15 residues. The germline gives CDR1 MRHNA, CDR2 SNTAGT. V lost 2 bases, J lost 4 bases, and 3 bases stayed unmatched.

The CDR3 sequence: CASSGWDRGYYTF. CDR3 DNA sequence: TGTGCCAGCAGCGGATGGGACAGGGGTTACTACACCTTC. The genes are TRBV5-6 and TRBJ1-2; 10 bases fit TRBD1. The ends lost 4 bases at V and 10 bases at J; junction bases unmatched: 7. The CDR3 runs 13 residues. Germline-derived CDR1 and CDR2 are SGHDT and YYEEEE.

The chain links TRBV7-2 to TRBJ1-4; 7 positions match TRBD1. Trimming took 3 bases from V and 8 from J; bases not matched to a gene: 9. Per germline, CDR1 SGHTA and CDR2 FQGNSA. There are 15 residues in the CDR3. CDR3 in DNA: TGTGCCAGCAGCTTGTTCCAGGGGGTTCGCGAAAAACTGTTTTTT. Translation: CASSLFQGVREKLFF.

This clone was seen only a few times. This CDR3 is CASIDPGQGPSFYGYTF. The CDR3 nucleotides are TGTGCCAGCATCGATCCGGGACAGGGGCCTTCTTTCTATGGCTACACCTTC. The chain combines TRBV7-9 with TRBJ1-2, with 10 bases fitting TRBD1. Unmatched junction bases numbered 15, after V lost 7 bases and J lost 4 bases. The CDR3 contains 17 residues. Germline V CDR1 and CDR2: SEHNR, FQNEAQ (reference sequence).

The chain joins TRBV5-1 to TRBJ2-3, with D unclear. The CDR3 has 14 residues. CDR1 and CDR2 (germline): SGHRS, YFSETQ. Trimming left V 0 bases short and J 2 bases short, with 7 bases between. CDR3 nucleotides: TGCGCCAGCAGCTTGGGGGCTTACACAGATACGCAGTATTTT. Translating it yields CASSLGAYTDTQYF.

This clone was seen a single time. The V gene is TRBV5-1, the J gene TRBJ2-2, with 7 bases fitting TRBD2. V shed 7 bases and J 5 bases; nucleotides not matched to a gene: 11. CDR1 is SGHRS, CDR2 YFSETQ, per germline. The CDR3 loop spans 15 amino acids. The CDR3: CASSREGLGTGELFF. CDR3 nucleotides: TGCGCCAGCTCGAGGGAGGGGCTTGGAACCGGGGAGCTGTTTTTT.

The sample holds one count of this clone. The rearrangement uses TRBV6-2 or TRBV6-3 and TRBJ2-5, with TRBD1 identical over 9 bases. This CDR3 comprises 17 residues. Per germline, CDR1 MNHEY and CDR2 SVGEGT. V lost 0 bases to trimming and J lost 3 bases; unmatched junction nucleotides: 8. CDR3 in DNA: TGTGCCAGCAGTTACTCGAAGGACAGGGGATGGGAAGAGACCCAGTACTTC. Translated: CASSYSKDRGWEETQYF.